This section outlines one T cell receptor (beta chain) sequence together with its context. Its antigen is still unknown. The CDR3 has 13 amino acids. From germline, CDR1 is SGHAT and CDR2 FQNNGV. Trimming stripped 7 bases from V and 9 bases from J, with 16 bases between. 13 Jbeta primers and 60 Vbeta primers were used for the PCR. The protocol was immunoSEQ multiplex PCR, while the TCRdb copy is restricted to in-frame clones and leaves out a portion. Of over 150,000 clones listed, under 90% are singletons. This sample was included in a study of cytomegalovirus exposure and HLA in healthy donors. Study-wide results and caveats: Later work showed greater clonal expansion in HLA-associated TCR beta chains than in equally common others. The CMV antigen specificity of a few CMV-associated chains was confirmed through in vitro analysis. Information on immune exposure was restricted to one variable (CMV serostatus).

The rearrangement joins TRBV11-2 to TRBJ2-1; D is undetermined. Sample: PBMCs. The TCR comes from a man aged 30 to 45 in good health and CMV-seronegative. This CDR3 is CASTTSLRPEQFF. The DNA for the CDR3 is TGTGCCAGCACCACTTCGTTACGTCCTGAGCAGTTCTTC.